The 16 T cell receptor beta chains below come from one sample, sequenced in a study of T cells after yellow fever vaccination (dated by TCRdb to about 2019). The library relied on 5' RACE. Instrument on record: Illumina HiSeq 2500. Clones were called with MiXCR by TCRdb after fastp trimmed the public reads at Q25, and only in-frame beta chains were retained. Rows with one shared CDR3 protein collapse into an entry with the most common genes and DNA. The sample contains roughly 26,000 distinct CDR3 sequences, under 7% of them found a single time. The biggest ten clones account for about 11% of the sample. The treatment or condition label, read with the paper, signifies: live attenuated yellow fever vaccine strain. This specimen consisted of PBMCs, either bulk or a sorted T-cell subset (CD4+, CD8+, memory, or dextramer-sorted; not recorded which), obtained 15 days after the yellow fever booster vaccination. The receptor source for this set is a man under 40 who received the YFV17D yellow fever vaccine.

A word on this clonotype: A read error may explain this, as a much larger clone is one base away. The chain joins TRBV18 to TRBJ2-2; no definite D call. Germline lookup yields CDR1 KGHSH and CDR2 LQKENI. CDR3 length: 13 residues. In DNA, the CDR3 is TGTGCCAGCTCACCATCCGTCACCTGGGAGCTGTTTTTT. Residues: CASSPSVTWELFF.

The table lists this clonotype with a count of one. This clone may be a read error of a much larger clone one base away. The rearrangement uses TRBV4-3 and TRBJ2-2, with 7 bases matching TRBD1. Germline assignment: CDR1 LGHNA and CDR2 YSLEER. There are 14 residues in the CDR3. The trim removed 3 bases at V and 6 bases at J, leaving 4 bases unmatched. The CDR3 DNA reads TGCGCCAGCAGCCAGGACGACAGGGCCGGGGAGCTGTTTTTT. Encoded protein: CASSQDDRAGELFF.

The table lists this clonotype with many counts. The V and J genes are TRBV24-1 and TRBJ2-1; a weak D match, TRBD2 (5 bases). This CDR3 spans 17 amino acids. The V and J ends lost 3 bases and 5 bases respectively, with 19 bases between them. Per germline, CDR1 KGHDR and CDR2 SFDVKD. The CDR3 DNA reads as TGTGCCACCAGTGATACTTATAGCCCCGGGGTAAACAATGAGCAGTTCTTC. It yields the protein CATSDTYSPGVNNEQFF.

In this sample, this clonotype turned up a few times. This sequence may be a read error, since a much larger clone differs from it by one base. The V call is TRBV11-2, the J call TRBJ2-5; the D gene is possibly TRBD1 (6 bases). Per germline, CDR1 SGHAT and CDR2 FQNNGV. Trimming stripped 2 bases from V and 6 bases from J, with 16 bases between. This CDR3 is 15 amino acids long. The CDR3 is CASSLMRVRGKTQYF. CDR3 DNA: TGTGCCAGCAGCTTAATGAGGGTCAGGGGAAAGACCCAGTACTTC.

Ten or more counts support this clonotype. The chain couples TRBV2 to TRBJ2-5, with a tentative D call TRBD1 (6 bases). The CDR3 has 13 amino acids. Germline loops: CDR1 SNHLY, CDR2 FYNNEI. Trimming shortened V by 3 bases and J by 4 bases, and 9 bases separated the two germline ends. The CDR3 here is CASSETGTETQYF. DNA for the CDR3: TGTGCCAGCAGTGAGACAGGAACAGAGACCCAGTACTTC.

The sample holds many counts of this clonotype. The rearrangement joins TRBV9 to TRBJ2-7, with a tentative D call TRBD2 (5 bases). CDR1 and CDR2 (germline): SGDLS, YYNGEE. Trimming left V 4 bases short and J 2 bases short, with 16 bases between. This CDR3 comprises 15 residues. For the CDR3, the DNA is TGTGCCAGCAGCCCTACACTGGGAGTCCCCTACGAGCAGTACTTC. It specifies CASSPTLGVPYEQYF.

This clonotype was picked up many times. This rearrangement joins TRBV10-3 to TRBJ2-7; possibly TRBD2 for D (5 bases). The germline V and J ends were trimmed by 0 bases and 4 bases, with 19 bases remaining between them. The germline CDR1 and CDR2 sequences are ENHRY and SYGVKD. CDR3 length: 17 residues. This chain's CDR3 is CAISESDGGLDLYEQYF. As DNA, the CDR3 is TGTGCCATCAGTGAGTCGGACGGAGGCTTAGACCTATACGAGCAGTACTTC.

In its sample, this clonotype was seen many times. The CDR3: CSAASGRSGELFF. Here the CDR3 DNA reads TGCAGTGCCGCTAGCGGGAGGTCCGGGGAGCTGTTTTTT. V and J are TRBV20-1 and TRBJ2-2; 11 bases fit TRBD2. V shed 6 bases, J shed 6 bases, and the junction held 3 bases outside the gene matches. Germline assignment: CDR1 DFQATT and CDR2 SNEGSKA (reference sequence). The length of the CDR3 is 13 residues.

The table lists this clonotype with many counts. This chain's CDR3 is CASQEWLGTDTQYF. The CDR3 bases are TGCGCCAGCCAAGAATGGCTGGGCACAGATACGCAGTATTTT. The rearrangement links TRBV10-2 to TRBJ2-3; D unclear. Trimming took 8 bases from V and 1 from J, leaving 13 bases between them. CDR1 is WSHSY and CDR2 is SAAADI in the germline V gene. The CDR3 runs 14 residues.

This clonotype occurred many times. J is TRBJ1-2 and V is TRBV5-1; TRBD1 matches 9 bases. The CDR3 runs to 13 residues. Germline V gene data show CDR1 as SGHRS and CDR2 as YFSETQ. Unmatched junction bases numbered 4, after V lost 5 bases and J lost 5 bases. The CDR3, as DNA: TGCGCCAGCAGGCAGGACAGGGGATATGGCTACACCTTC. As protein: CASRQDRGYGYTF.

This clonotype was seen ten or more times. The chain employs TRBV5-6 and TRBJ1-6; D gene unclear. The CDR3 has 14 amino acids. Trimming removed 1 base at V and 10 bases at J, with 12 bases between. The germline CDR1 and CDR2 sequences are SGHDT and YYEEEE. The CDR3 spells CASSLTGIESPLHF. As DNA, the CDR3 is TGTGCCAGCAGCTTGACGGGGATTGAGTCACCCCTCCACTTT. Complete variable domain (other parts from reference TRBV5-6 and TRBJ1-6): DAGVTQSPTHLIKTRGQQVTLRCSPKSGHDTVSWYQQALGQGPQFIFQYYEEEERQRGNFPDRFSGHQFPNYSSELNVNALLLGDSALYLCASSLTGIESPLHFGNGTRLTVT.

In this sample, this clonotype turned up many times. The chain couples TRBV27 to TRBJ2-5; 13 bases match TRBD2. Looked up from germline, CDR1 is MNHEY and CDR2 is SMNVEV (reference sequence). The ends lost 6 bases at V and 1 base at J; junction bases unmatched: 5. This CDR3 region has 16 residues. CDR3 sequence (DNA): TGTGCCAGCAGATCACTAGCGGGAGGGCTCCAAGAGACCCAGTACTTC. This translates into CASRSLAGGLQETQYF.

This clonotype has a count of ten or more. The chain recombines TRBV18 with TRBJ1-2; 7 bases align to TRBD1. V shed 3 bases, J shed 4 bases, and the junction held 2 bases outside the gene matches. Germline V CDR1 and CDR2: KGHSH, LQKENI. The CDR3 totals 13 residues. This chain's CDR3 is CASSPTGSYGYTF. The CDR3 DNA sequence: TGTGCCAGCTCACCGACAGGGTCCTATGGCTACACCTTC.

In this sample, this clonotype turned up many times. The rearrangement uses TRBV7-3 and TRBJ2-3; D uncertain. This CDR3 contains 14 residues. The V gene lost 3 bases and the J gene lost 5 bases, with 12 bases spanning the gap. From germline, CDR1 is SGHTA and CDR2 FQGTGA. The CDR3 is CASSLPNSVDTQYF. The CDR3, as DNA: TGTGCCAGCAGCTTGCCCAATTCGGTAGATACGCAGTATTTT.

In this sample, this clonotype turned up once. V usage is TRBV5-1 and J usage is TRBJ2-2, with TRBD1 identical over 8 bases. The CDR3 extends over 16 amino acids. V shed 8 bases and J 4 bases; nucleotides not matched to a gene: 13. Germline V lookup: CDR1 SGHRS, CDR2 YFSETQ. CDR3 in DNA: TGCGCCAGGGGCTCCACAGGGGGAACCGTCACCGGGGAGCTGTTTTTT. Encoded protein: CARGSTGGTVTGELFF.

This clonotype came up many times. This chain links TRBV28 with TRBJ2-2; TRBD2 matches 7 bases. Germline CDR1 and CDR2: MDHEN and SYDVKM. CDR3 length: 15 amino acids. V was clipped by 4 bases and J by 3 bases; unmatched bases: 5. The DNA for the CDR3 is TGTGCCAGCAGTTCCCTAGCGGACTACACCGGGGAGCTGTTTTTT. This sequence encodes CASSSLADYTGELFF.